The present T cell receptor beta chain was sequenced within a study of T cell changes during pregnancy in multiple sclerosis. Generated by immunoSEQ multiplex PCR, the TCRdb table keeps only in-frame clones and is missing some. The data hold about 33,000 clones, with about nine tenths observed a single time. This clone was counted a single time. CDR3 size: 15 residues. Germline V gene lookup returns CDR1 SGHNT and CDR2 YYREEE (reference sequence). The germline V and J ends were trimmed by 4 bases and 0 bases, with 12 bases remaining between them. V usage is TRBV5-4 and J usage is TRBJ2-3, with TRBD2 as a possible D gene (5 bases). Sequencing used CD4+ T cells from peripheral blood mononuclear cells, obtained in the third trimester of pregnancy. This receptor was identified in a female donor in good health, enrolled as a control in a pregnancy study. CDR3 DNA: TGTGCCAGCAGCCACCGCCTAGCTAGCACAGATACGCAGTATTTT. Residues: CASSHRLASTDTQYF.